This TCR beta chain was identified during a study of T cell responses to AZD1222 COVID-19 vaccine. The CDR3 is 18 amino acids. The V end was cut by 2 bases, the J end by 0 bases, with 19 bases between. Per germline, CDR1 SGHDN and CDR2 FVKESK. Assay used: immunoSEQ multiplex PCR; TCRdb lists only in-frame clones, some missing. This sample carries more than 150,000 clones, approximately 92% of them seen once, and the ten largest clones take 10%. V usage is TRBV14 and J usage is TRBJ1-2; D is perhaps TRBD1 (5 bases). The TCR comes from an adult in good health. The input for sequencing was peripheral blood, taken on day 0 of AZD1222 vaccination. The CDR3 DNA reads as TGTGCCAGCAGCCAAAGGTCCAGGGAAATCGCCTCTAACTATGGCTACACCTTC. This translates into CASSQRSREIASNYGYTF.